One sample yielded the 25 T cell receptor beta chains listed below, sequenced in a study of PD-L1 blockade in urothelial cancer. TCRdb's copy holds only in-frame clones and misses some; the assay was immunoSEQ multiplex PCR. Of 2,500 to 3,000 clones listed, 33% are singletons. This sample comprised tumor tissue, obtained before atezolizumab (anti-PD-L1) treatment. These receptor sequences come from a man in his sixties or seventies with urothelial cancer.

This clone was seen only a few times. CDR3 residues: CASSFGPQNTEAFF. The CDR3 region has the DNA TGTGCCAGCAGCTTTGGGCCGCAGAACACTGAAGCTTTCTTT. The rearrangement uses TRBV11-3 and TRBJ1-1; no clear D. Per germline, CDR1 SGHNT and CDR2 YENEEA. V was pared by 3 bases and J by 1 base, with 9 bases between. The CDR3 has 14 amino acids.

For the CDR3, the DNA is TGCAGCGTTGAAGGGGGTGGAACTGAAGCTTTCTTT. Residues: CSVEGGGTEAFF. V is TRBV29-1 and J is TRBJ1-1, with no clear D. The CDR3 has 12 amino acids. Trimming shortened V by 1 base and J by 5 bases, and 8 bases separated the two germline ends. Germline V gene sequence: CDR1 SQVTM, CDR2 ANQGSEA. Variable domain in full (rest from reference TRBV29-1 and TRBJ1-1): SAVISQKPSRDICQRGTSLTIQCQVDSQVTMMFWYRQQPGQSLTLIATANQGSEATYESGFVIDKFPISRPNLTFSTLTVSNMSPEDSSIYLCSVEGGGTEAFFGQGTRLTVV.

The CDR3 DNA reads as TGTGCCACCAGGAACAGGGGGGGGTTCCAAGAGACCCAGTACTTC. Residues: CATRNRGGFQETQYF. The chain is built from TRBV15 and TRBJ2-5; D might be TRBD1 (8 bases). The germline V gene encodes CDR1 LNHNV and CDR2 YYDKDF (reference sequence). There are 15 residues in the CDR3. V was clipped by 6 bases and J by 1 base, with 15 bases between them. The variable domain in full, with the rest retrieved from reference TRBV15 and TRBJ2-5, is DAMVIQNPRYQVTQFGKPVTLSCSQTLNHNVMYWYQQKSSQAPKLLFHYYDKDFNNEADTPDNFQSRRPNTSFCFLDIRSPGLGDTAMYLCATRNRGGFQETQYFGPGTRLLVL.

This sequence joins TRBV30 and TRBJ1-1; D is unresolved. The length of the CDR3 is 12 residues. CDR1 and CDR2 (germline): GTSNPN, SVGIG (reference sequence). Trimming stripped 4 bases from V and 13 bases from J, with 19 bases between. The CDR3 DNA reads TGTGCCTGGATCTCCTTCCCCGCTCGGGGTTTCTTT. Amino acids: CAWISFPARGFF.

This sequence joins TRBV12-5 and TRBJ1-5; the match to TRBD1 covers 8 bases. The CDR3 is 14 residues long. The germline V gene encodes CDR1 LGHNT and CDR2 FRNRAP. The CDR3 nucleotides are TGTGCCAGCGTCAGGGGGCGCGGGGAACAGCCCCAGCATTTT. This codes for CASVRGRGEQPQHF.

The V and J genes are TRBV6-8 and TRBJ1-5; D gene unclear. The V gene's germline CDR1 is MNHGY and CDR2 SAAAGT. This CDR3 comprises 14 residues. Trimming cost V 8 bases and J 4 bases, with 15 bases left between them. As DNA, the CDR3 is TGTGCCAGCCCTCTCCCGGCGAGAAATCAGCCCCAGCATTTT. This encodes CASPLPARNQPQHF.

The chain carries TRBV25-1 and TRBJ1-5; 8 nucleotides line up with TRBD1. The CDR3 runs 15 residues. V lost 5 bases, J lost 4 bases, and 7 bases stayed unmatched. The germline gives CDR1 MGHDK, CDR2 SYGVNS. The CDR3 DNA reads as TGTGCCAGCAGTCAGACAGGGGTTCTTAATCAGCCCCAGCATTTT. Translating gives CASSQTGVLNQPQHF. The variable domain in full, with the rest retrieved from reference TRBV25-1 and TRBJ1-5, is EADIYQTPRYLVIGTGKKITLECSQTMGHDKMYWYQQDPGMELHLIHYSYGVNSTEKGDLSSESTVSRIRTEHFPLTLESARPSHTSQYLCASSQTGVLNQPQHFGDGTRLSIL.

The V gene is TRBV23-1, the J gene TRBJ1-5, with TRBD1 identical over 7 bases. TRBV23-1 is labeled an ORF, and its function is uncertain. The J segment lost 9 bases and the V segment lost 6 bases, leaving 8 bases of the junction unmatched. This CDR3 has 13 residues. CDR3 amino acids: CASSLRQGSPQHF. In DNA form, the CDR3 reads TGCGCCAGCAGCCTTAGACAGGGTTCGCCCCAGCATTTT.

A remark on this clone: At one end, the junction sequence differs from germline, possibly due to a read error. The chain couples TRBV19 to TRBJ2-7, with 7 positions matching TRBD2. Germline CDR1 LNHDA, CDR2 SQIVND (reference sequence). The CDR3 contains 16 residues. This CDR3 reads CTSSPTSLSSSYEQYF. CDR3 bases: TGTACCAGTAGCCCGACTAGCCTATCGAGCTCCTACGAGCAGTACTTC.

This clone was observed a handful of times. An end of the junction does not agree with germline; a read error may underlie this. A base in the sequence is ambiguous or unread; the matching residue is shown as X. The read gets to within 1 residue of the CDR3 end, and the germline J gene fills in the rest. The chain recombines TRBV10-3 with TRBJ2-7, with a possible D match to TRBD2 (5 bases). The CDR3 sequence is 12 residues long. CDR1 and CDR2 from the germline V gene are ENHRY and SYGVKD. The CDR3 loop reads CXISESGYEQYF. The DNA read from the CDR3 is TGTGYCATCAGTGAGTCGGGGTACGAGCAGTAC.

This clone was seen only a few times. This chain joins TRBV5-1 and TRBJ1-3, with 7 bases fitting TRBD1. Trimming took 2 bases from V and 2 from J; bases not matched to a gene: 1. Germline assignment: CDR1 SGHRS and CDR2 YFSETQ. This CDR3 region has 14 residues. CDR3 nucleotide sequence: TGCGCCAGCAGCTTAGACAGGGCTGGAAACACCATATATTTT. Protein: CASSLDRAGNTIYF.

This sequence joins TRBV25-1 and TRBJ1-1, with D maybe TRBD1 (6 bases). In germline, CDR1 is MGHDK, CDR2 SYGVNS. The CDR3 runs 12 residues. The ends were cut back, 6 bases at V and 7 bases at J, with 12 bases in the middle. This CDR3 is CASRGGYREAFF. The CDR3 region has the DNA TGTGCCAGCAGGGGGGGCTACCGTGAAGCTTTCTTT.

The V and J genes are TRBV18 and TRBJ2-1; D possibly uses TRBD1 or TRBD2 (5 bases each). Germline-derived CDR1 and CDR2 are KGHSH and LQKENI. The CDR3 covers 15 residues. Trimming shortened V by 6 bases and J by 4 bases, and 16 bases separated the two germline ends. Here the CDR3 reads CASSPGQSVYNEQFF. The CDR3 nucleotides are TGTGCCAGCTCCCCGGGGCAGTCAGTGTACAATGAGCAGTTCTTC.

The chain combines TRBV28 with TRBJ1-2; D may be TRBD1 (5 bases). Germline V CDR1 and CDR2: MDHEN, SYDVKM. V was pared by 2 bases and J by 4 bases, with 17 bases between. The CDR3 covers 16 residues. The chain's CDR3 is CASSLGTADSLYGYTF. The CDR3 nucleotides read TGTGCCAGCAGTTTAGGGACGGCAGATTCCCTCTATGGCTACACCTTC.

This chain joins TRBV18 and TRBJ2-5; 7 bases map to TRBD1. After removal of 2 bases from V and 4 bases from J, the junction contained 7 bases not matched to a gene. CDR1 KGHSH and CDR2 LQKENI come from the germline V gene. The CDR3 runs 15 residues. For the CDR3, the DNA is TGTGCCAGCTCACCAGGGGGAAGACAGGGAGAGACCCAGTACTTC. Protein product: CASSPGGRQGETQYF. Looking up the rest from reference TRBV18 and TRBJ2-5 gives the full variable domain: NAGVMQNPRHLVRRRGQEARLRCSPMKGHSHVYWYRQLPEEGLKFMVYLQKENIIDESGMPKERFSAEFPKEGPSILRIQQVVRGDSAAYFCASSPGGRQGETQYFGPGTRLLVL.

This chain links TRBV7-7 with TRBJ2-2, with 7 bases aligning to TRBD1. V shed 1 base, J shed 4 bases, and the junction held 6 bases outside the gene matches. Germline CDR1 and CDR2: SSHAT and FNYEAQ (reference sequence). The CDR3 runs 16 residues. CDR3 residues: CASSLGDRAATGELFF. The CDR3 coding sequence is TGTGCCAGCAGCTTAGGAGACAGGGCGGCCACCGGGGAGCTGTTTTTT.

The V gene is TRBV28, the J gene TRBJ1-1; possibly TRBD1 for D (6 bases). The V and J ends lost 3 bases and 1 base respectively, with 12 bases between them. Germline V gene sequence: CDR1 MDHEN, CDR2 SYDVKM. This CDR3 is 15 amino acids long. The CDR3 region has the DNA TGTGCCAGCAGTTTCCAGGGGACAAAGAACACTGAAGCTTTCTTT. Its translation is CASSFQGTKNTEAFF.

The CDR3: CASSVATVNTGELFF. The CDR3 coding sequence is TGTGCCAGCTCAGTTGCGACGGTTAACACCGGGGAGCTGTTTTTT. The chain is built from TRBV18 and TRBJ2-2; D is undetermined. Germline CDR1 reads KGHSH; CDR2 reads LQKENI. Trimming took 5 bases from V and 2 from J, leaving 12 bases between them. The CDR3 is made up of 15 amino acids. Using reference TRBV18 and TRBJ2-2 for the parts outside the CDR3, the full variable domain is NAGVMQNPRHLVRRRGQEARLRCSPMKGHSHVYWYRQLPEEGLKFMVYLQKENIIDESGMPKERFSAEFPKEGPSILRIQQVVRGDSAAYFCASSVATVNTGELFFGEGSRLTVL.

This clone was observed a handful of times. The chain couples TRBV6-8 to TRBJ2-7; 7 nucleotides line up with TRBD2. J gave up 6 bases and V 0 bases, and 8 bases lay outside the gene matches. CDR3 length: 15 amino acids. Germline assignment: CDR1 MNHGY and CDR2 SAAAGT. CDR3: CASSYSTGGSGEQYF. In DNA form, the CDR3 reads TGTGCCAGCAGTTACTCGACGGGAGGAAGCGGCGAGCAGTACTTC.

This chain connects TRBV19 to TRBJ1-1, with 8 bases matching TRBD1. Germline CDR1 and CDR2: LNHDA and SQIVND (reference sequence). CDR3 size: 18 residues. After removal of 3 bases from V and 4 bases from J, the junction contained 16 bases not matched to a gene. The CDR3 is CASSIPPGQVGRSTEAFF. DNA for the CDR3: TGTGCCAGTAGTATTCCCCCGGGACAGGTTGGTCGGAGCACTGAAGCTTTCTTT.

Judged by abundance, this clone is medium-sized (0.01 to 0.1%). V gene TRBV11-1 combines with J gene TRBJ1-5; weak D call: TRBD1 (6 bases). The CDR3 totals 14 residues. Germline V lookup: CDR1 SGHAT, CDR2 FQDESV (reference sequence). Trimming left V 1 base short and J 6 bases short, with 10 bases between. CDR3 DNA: TGTGCCAGCAGCTTAGACAGGGTTAGTCAGCCCCAGCATTTT. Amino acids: CASSLDRVSQPQHF.

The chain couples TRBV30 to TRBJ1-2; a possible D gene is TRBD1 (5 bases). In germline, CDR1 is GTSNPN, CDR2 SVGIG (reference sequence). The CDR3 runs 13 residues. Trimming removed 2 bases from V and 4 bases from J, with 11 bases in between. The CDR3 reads CAWSLTATYGYTF. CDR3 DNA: TGTGCCTGGAGTCTGACAGCCACCTATGGCTACACCTTC.

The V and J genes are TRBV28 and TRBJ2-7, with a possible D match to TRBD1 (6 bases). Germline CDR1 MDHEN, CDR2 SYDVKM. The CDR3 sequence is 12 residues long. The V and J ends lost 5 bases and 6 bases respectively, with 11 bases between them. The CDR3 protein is CASSPVGGEQYF. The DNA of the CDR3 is TGTGCCAGCAGTCCGGTAGGGGGCGAGCAGTACTTC.

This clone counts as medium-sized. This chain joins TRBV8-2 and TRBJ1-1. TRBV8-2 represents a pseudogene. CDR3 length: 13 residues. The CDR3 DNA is TGTGCCAGCAGTTTAGAGATTTACACTGAAGCTTTCTTT. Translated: CASSLEIYTEAFF.

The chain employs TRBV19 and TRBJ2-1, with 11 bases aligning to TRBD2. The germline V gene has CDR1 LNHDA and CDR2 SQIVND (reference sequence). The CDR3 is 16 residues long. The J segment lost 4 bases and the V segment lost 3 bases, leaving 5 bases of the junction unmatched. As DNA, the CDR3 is TGTGCCAGTAGTATTTCGAGGACTAGCGGGTACAATGAGCAGTTCTTC. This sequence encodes CASSISRTSGYNEQFF. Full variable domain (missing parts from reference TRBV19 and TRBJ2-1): DGGITQSPKYLFRKEGQNVTLSCEQNLNHDAMYWYRQDPGQGLRLIYYSQIVNDFQKGDIAEGYSVSREKKESFPLTVTSAQKNPTAFYLCASSISRTSGYNEQFFGPGTRLTVL.